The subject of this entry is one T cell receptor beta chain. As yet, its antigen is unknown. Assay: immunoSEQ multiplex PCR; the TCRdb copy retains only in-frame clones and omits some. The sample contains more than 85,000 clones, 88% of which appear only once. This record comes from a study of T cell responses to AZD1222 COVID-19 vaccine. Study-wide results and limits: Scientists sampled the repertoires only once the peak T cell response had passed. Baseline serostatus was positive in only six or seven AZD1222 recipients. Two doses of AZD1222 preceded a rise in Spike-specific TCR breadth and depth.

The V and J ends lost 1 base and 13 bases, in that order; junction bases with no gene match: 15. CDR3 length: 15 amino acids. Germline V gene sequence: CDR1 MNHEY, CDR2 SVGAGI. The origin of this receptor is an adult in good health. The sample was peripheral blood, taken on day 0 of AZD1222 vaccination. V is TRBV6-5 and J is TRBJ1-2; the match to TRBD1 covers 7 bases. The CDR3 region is CASSYLPYPSTGRTF. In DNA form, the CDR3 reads TGTGCCAGCAGTTACTTGCCCTATCCATCGACAGGGCGCACCTTC.